One TCR beta chain is described in this entry. Trimming removed 5 bases from V and 7 bases from J, with 21 bases in between. The CDR3 is made up of 15 amino acids. Germline CDR1 DFQATT, CDR2 SNEGSKA (reference sequence). The authors isolated at least 6.5 million PBMCs per sample. These data come from a study of blood T cells in healthy people across ages. Sample-barcoded 5' priming and a J-beta primer mix drove a second PCR of about 6 to 12 cycles. Researchers report that each sample yielded at least 2.5 million CDR3-containing paired-end reads. From the 5' RACE reads, TCRdb called clonotypes with MiXCR, one entry per CDR3 protein. Here the sample spans about 970,000 distinct CDR3 sequences, about 51% being singletons.

This clonotype was obtained from a woman aged 55-70 years in good health. The J gene is TRBJ2-4, the V gene TRBV20-1; perhaps TRBD2 as D (5 bases). The specimen sequenced was blood. CDR3 in amino acids: CSAPRVGGFGNIQYF. The CDR3 coding sequence is TGCAGTGCTCCCCGTGTGGGCGGGTTCGGTAACATTCAGTACTTC.